This is a list of T cell receptor beta chains from one sample in a study of blood T cells in healthy people across ages. TCRdb redid the calling of the 5' RACE reads with MiXCR, one entry per CDR3 protein. The sample holds 1.8 million or so distinct CDR3 sequences, 35% to 50% seen once. Sequenced material: blood. Source of these receptors: a human donor in good health. Each CDR3 is given with its conserved first and last residue. The D gene is left open where the match is weak.

TRBV7-2	TRBJ1-2	TRBD1	CASSSSGTGSGYTF
TRBV7-3	TRBJ2-3	NA	CASSTQTTDTQYF
TRBV9	TRBJ2-3	NA	CASSVGPGTPSWPDTQYF
TRBV5-1	TRBJ2-1	NA	CANWRDSYNEQFF
TRBV28	TRBJ1-1	NA	CASSLLISRANTEAFF
TRBV12-3/TRBV12-4	TRBJ2-5	NA	CASSFNRGGTQYF
TRBV28	TRBJ1-4	NA	CASRSQTGANEKLFF
TRBV10-3	TRBJ1-4	NA	CAISGRGLGEEKLFF
TRBV4-2	TRBJ2-1	TRBD2	CASSQDPGGPDNEQFF
TRBV3-1	TRBJ2-1	NA	CAGGREQFF
TRBV24-1	TRBJ1-1	NA	CATSPDGNTEAFF
TRBV5-1	TRBJ2-3	NA	CASSLGGTGATDTQYF
TRBV5-5	TRBJ2-1	NA	CASSSVYQRLNEQFF
TRBV5-1	TRBJ1-1	NA	CASSLAGNEAFF
TRBV6-5	TRBJ2-5	NA	CASSHRRGPGAQYF
TRBV12-3/TRBV12-4	TRBJ2-1	NA	CASSLPGHNEQFF
TRBV6-5	TRBJ2-3	NA	CASSPNRGQGRGTQYF
TRBV11-3	TRBJ2-5	NA	CASSNSQETQYF
TRBV7-3	TRBJ2-2	NA	CASSPSPGDTGELFF
TRBV7-9	TRBJ1-4	NA	CASSLGNEKLFF
TRBV12-3/TRBV12-4	TRBJ1-1	NA	CASSWWAGAGTEAFF
TRBV20-1	TRBJ2-1	NA	CSAQFVRHYNEQFF
TRBV20-1	TRBJ2-7	NA	CSANKQGSSYEQYF
TRBV7-3	TRBJ1-2	NA	CASSPAGGRPNYGYTF
TRBV20-1	TRBJ2-1	NA	CSARMSGDGEQFF
TRBV29-1	TRBJ2-3	TRBD1	CSGHPGTGLETDTQYF
TRBV6-2/TRBV6-3	TRBJ1-2	TRBD1	CASIPGQGLSYTF
TRBV7-2	TRBJ1-2	NA	CASSLLGRHYGYTF
TRBV6-5	TRBJ2-1	NA	CASSSPTVYYEQFF
TRBV10-3	TRBJ2-2	NA	CAIRPGNDTGELFF
TRBV7-9	TRBJ2-6	NA	CASSLGAGDGANVLTF
TRBV5-4	TRBJ1-1	NA	CASSLAGESEAFF
TRBV12-3/TRBV12-4	TRBJ1-1	TRBD1	CASRGQGGTEAFF
TRBV28	TRBJ2-1	TRBD2	CAASGGALNEQFF
TRBV20-1	TRBJ1-2	NA	CSAISPLGAGANYGYTF
TRBV7-9	TRBJ2-4	NA	CASSIGELFQYF
TRBV10-3	TRBJ1-2	NA	CAIRETDYGYTF
TRBV20-1	TRBJ2-5	TRBD1	CRTGVGETQYF
TRBV4-3	TRBJ2-5	TRBD2	CASSQAGGPIETQYF
TRBV20-1	TRBJ1-4	TRBD1	CSANVPGQGLAEKLFF
TRBV28	TRBJ2-1	TRBD1	CASRGDSYLSSYNEQFF
TRBV20-1	TRBJ2-7	NA	CSARDTTDYEQYF
TRBV6-1	TRBJ1-5	NA	CASSERYGNNQPQHF
TRBV5-5	TRBJ2-3	TRBD1	CASSPGVGGAQYF
TRBV20-1	TRBJ2-5	NA	CSAKAGGPLETQYF
TRBV4-3	TRBJ2-7	NA	CASGNGERLYF